This T cell receptor (beta chain) appears in the sequencing data of a study of blood T cell repertoires in COVID-19 (dated by TCRdb to the early 2020s). A note on the overall study: Samples from collaborators originated in the United States, Italy and Spain and spanned both the acute and convalescent phases of COVID-19. The repertoires were released in a freely available public database meant as a resource for research on the immune response to SARS-CoV-2. A de-identified subject ID, COVID-19 status, age in years and sex were almost always included in the sample metadata. The samples were drawn from the first 160 participants of the ongoing ImmuneRACE study and from 1,200 or so subjects provided by 6 global collaborators. The prospective study material was composed of cDNA or gDNA derived from T cells, B-cell-depleted T cells, or PBMCs. Where available, HLA class I and class II types were taken from metadata supplied by the sample provider and were not determined by assay-based typing. Subjects who had been exposed to COVID-19, were actively infected with it, or had recovered from it provided the deeply sampled blood TCRbeta repertoires that made up the dataset.

The immunoSEQ Assay, a bias-controlled multiplex PCR, was used to amplify TCRbeta CDR3 regions from genomic DNA. As for the authors' bioinformatics: The number of nucleated cells in each sample was estimated from the amplification of reference gene primers within the assay. Sequence reads were collapsed and filtered to measure the absolute abundance of every unique TCRbeta CDR3 rearrangement. For each sample, productive Simpson clonality was calculated as the square root of Simpson's diversity index across productive rearrangements. TCRdb re-hosts the immuneACCESS table, in-frame sequences only. Its copies lack some clones; in the studies checked, an unresolved V gene accounts for under half of them, and the cause for the rest is not known. That table gives V, J and clone size, and the DNA gave D and trimming. Here the sample has about 230,000 clones; 80% to 90% occur a single time. About 14% of the sample rests with the top ten.

Its CDR3 holds 17 amino acids, cysteine through phenylalanine. CDR3 DNA is the only sequence kept; it has 51 bases, read in frame from the first base. As to this clone: Its antigen specificity is not known. Nothing much larger sits one base from this clone, and base qualities are not available.

General findings and caveats noted by the study authors: How much clinical and demographic metadata was included differed by source and by participant, and the metadata was provided uncurated.

Enrolling through a virtual design, the prospective study's participants ranged in age from roughly 18 to 89 years and lived across about two dozen United States geographic areas. In the prospective study, participants were assigned to cohorts based on the clinical history participants reported in a screening survey and a study questionnaire. ImmuneRACE Cohort 3 recovered participants were defined by two consecutive negative NP/OP PCR tests, healthcare professional clearance, or symptom resolution. Mobile phlebotomists in the prospective study collected whole blood, serum and a nasopharyngeal or oropharyngeal swab from every participant. Additional blood draws and questionnaires over an approximately 2-month period could optionally be provided by prospective study participants. Before DNA extraction, prospective study blood samples were shipped either frozen or at room temperature.

This chain is built from TRBV7-5 and TRBJ2-4; the D call of TRBD1 is as the table states it, not checked on the DNA. TRBV7-5 is given as a pseudogene. Sequenced input: PBMCs or T cells enriched from blood (not recorded which). The TCR originated in a man younger than 30 who had recovered from COVID-19. The nucleotide sequence reads TGTGCCAGAAGCTCACTCCGTCAGGGCATGGGCAAAAACATTCAGTACTTC. The resulting protein is CARSSLRQGMGKNIQYF.